Following are 30 T cell receptor beta chains from one sample sequenced in a study of blood T cell repertoires in COVID-19. Using immunoSEQ multiplex PCR, the repertoire was profiled, and TCRdb retains in-frame clones only, with some absent. This table holds some 120,000 clones, 70% to 90% found once. What was sequenced was peripheral blood. The receptors derive from a man aged 30 to 39 with acute or convalescent COVID-19.

The rearrangement joins TRBV6-1 to TRBJ2-7, with 7 bases aligning to TRBD1. The CDR3 consists of 12 residues. Looked up from germline, CDR1 is MNHNS and CDR2 is SASEGT. V trimming: 3 bases; J trimming: 5 bases; junction bases outside the gene matches: 1. The CDR3 DNA sequence: TGTGCCAGCAGTGAGACAGGGAACGAGCAGTACGTC. Translated: CASSETGNEQYV.

This sequence joins TRBV9 and TRBJ2-5; tentative D call: TRBD2 (5 bases). The CDR3 runs to 12 residues. Germline CDR1 is SGDLS and CDR2 is YYNGEE. V was clipped by 2 bases and J by 9 bases, with 11 bases between them. The CDR3 DNA sequence: TGTGCCAGCAGCGTTGAGGGTTTGGCCCAGTACTTC. Translation gives CASSVEGLAQYF.

This chain links TRBV6-6 with TRBJ2-3; no firm D call. V was pared by 5 bases and J by 2 bases, with 20 bases between. The CDR3 runs to 17 residues. The germline V gene has CDR1 MNHNY and CDR2 SVGAGI (reference sequence). DNA for the CDR3: TGTGCCAGCAGTCGGTGGGTGCCCGAGGCCAACACAGATACGCAGTATTTT. Its protein product is CASSRWVPEANTDTQYF.

J is TRBJ2-3 and V is TRBV7-6; 8 positions agree with TRBD1. V lost 5 bases to trimming and J lost 1 base; unmatched junction nucleotides: 5. Germline values: CDR1 SGHVS, CDR2 FNYEAQ. The CDR3 extends over 15 amino acids. The CDR3 bases are TGTGCCAGCAGCCATCGACAGGGGCGCACAGATACGCAGTATTTT. Its translation: CASSHRQGRTDTQYF.

The chain employs TRBV3-1 (or the pseudogene TRBV3-2) and TRBJ2-7, with a tentative D call TRBD1 (5 bases). This CDR3 is 15 amino acids long. Looked up from germline, CDR1 is LGHDT and CDR2 is YNNKEL (reference sequence). Trimming took 1 base from V and 3 from J, leaving 13 bases between them. The CDR3 nucleotides are TGTGCCAGCAGCCAAGCATTAGGGGTCAACTACGAGCAGTACTTC. This codes for CASSQALGVNYEQYF.

The chain links TRBV7-2 to TRBJ2-1; 11 bases match TRBD2. CDR1 is SGHTA and CDR2 is FQGNSA in the germline V gene. Trimming at V came to 3 bases and at J to 3 bases, leaving 4 bases not matched to a gene. There are 16 residues in the CDR3. The chain's CDR3 is CASSFLAGGNYNEQFF. As DNA, the CDR3 is TGTGCCAGCAGCTTCCTAGCGGGAGGTAACTACAATGAGCAGTTCTTC.

The CDR3 DNA follows: TGCGCCAGCAGCTCCGGGACAGGGCATGAAAAACTGTTTTTT. Translated: CASSSGTGHEKLFF. V and J are TRBV5-1 and TRBJ1-4; 9 positions match TRBD1. V lost 3 bases to trimming and J lost 6 bases; unmatched junction nucleotides: 3. CDR3 size: 14 residues. Germline V gene sequence: CDR1 SGHRS, CDR2 YFSETQ.

The gene calls are TRBV12-3 or TRBV12-4 and TRBJ1-1; tentatively, D is TRBD1 (6 bases). This CDR3 spans 13 amino acids. V shed 5 bases and J shed 1 base, with 8 bases lying between them. The CDR3 nucleotides are TGTGCCAGCAGTCAGGGGACGAACACTGAAGCTTTCTTT. It translates to CASSQGTNTEAFF.

The CDR3 coding sequence is TGTGCCAGCAGCGACTTGGCGGGGGTAGAGACCCAGTACTTC. Translated: CASSDLAGVETQYF. The chain carries TRBV9 and TRBJ2-5; 7 bases fit TRBD2. Per germline, CDR1 SGDLS and CDR2 YYNGEE. V lost 3 bases and J lost 4; bases outside the gene matches: 6. The CDR3 covers 14 residues.

The chain recombines TRBV2 with TRBJ1-6; 7 nucleotides align to TRBD1. The V and J ends lost 2 bases and 9 bases, in that order; junction bases with no gene match: 7. The germline CDR1 and CDR2 sequences are SNHLY and FYNNEI. This CDR3 is 15 amino acids long. The CDR3 is CASSEFQGVRSPLHF. The CDR3 DNA reads as TGTGCCAGCAGTGAATTTCAGGGGGTTCGTTCACCCCTCCACTTT.

This clone was recorded once. The V and J genes are TRBV3-1 (or the pseudogene TRBV3-2) and TRBJ2-5, with 11 bases fitting TRBD2. The germline CDR1 and CDR2 sequences are LGHDT and YNNKEL (reference sequence). Trimming removed 0 bases from V and 4 bases from J; junction bases left unmatched: 4. CDR3 length: 16 amino acids. The CDR3 here is CASSQELAGVAETQYF. Here the CDR3 DNA reads TGTGCCAGCAGCCAAGAACTAGCGGGAGTCGCAGAGACCCAGTACTTC.

The chain joins TRBV6-2 or TRBV6-3 to TRBJ2-1, with D tentatively TRBD2 (5 bases). The V gene's germline CDR1 is MNHEY and CDR2 SVGEGT. This CDR3 is 14 amino acids long. V was cut by 6 bases and J by 5 bases, with 14 bases left in between. CDR3 residues: CASSESSRDNEQFF. The CDR3 region has the DNA TGTGCCAGCAGCGAGTCATCGAGGGACAATGAGCAGTTCTTC.

This clone came up once. The V gene is TRBV18, the J gene TRBJ1-1, with D unclear. The CDR3 length is 13 residues. Germline CDR1 is KGHSH and CDR2 is LQKENI. The V end was cut by 5 bases, the J end by 0 bases, with 7 bases between. The CDR3 region is CASSAEMNTEAFF. DNA of the CDR3: TGTGCCAGCTCAGCAGAAATGAACACTGAAGCTTTCTTT.

The chain is built from TRBV6-5 and TRBJ1-6; D might be TRBD1 (6 bases). V was shortened by 11 bases and J by 8 bases, with 16 bases between the two germline ends. Germline V gene lookup returns CDR1 MNHEY and CDR2 SVGAGI. CDR3 length equals 13 residues. CDR3 bases: TGTGCCTCAGGGGCCGAGTTATATTCACCCCTCCACTTT. It encodes CASGAELYSPLHF.

The chain links TRBV19 to TRBJ1-5; D unclear. With 6 bases removed from V and 4 bases from J, the gap between germline ends came to 13 bases. The germline CDR1 and CDR2 sequences are LNHDA and SQIVND (reference sequence). This CDR3 has 14 residues. CDR3 protein: CASRAVLGNQPQHF. The CDR3 nucleotides are TGTGCCAGTAGGGCCGTCCTCGGGAATCAGCCCCAGCATTTT.

The chain combines TRBV10-2 with TRBJ2-1; 9 bases are a match to TRBD2. The V segment lost 7 bases and the J segment 4 bases; nucleotides outside the gene matches: 2. Germline loops: CDR1 WSHSY, CDR2 SAAADI. This CDR3 comprises 13 residues. CDR3 DNA: TGCGCCAGCAATGCGGGGGGGTACAATGAGCAGTTCTTC. Amino acids: CASNAGGYNEQFF.

V is TRBV30 and J is TRBJ2-3; the D gene is possibly TRBD2 (5 bases). The V gene lost 0 bases and the J gene lost 2 bases, with 12 bases spanning the gap. In germline, CDR1 is GTSNPN, CDR2 SVGIG (reference sequence). This CDR3 spans 15 amino acids. CDR3 sequence (DNA): TGTGCCTGGAGTGTACTTGGCGGGCTCACAGATACGCAGTATTTT. This gives the protein CAWSVLGGLTDTQYF.

The gene calls are TRBV18 and TRBJ2-2; 8 bases map to TRBD2. From germline, CDR1 is KGHSH and CDR2 LQKENI. V lost 3 bases, J lost 4 bases, and 13 bases stayed unmatched. This CDR3 contains 18 residues. The CDR3 loop is CASSPGGLAGLTTGELFF. The CDR3 nucleotides read TGTGCCAGCTCACCTGGAGGTTTAGCGGGACTTACCACCGGGGAGCTGTTTTTT.

This chain uses TRBV7-8 with TRBJ2-7; TRBD1 is a possible D gene (6 bases). The germline V gene has CDR1 SGHVS and CDR2 FQNEAQ. The CDR3 length is 14 residues. V was cut by 1 base and J by 2 bases, with 9 bases left in between. CDR3 region: CASSLVGTTYEQYF. For the CDR3, the DNA is TGTGCCAGCAGCTTAGTAGGGACAACCTACGAGCAGTACTTC.

V and J are TRBV7-9 and TRBJ2-5; D not certain. This CDR3 spans 14 amino acids. The germline V and J ends were trimmed by 4 bases and 0 bases, with 9 bases remaining between them. Germline values: CDR1 SEHNR, CDR2 FQNEAQ (reference sequence). This CDR3 reads CASSSDSYQETQYF. CDR3 DNA sequence: TGTGCCAGCAGCTCCGACTCGTACCAAGAGACCCAGTACTTC.

The rearrangement uses TRBV20-1 and TRBJ1-5; 7 nucleotides agree with TRBD1. Germline V gives CDR1 DFQATT, CDR2 SNEGSKA (reference sequence). CDR3 length: 15 amino acids. The V segment lost 3 bases and the J segment 6 bases; nucleotides outside the gene matches: 11. The chain's CDR3 is CSASVGQGDVQPQHF. DNA for the CDR3: TGCAGTGCTAGTGTAGGGCAGGGGGACGTTCAGCCCCAGCATTTT.

The chain combines TRBV15 with TRBJ2-2; possible D gene TRBD2, 6 bases. V lost 6 bases and J 7 bases, leaving 21 bases between the germline ends. This CDR3 region has 16 residues. Germline CDR1 is LNHNV and CDR2 is YYDKDF (reference sequence). Here the CDR3 DNA reads TGTGCCACCAGGGGGGGTGGGCAGGGCTTGAACGGGGAGCTGTTTTTT. Encoded protein: CATRGGGQGLNGELFF.

This sequence joins TRBV29-1 and TRBJ2-4; possibly TRBD2 for D (5 bases). Germline CDR1 reads SQVTM; CDR2 reads ANQGSEA. This CDR3 contains 13 residues. The CDR3 loop is CTPRAVAKNIQYF. The CDR3 DNA follows: TGCACCCCGCGGGCGGTTGCCAAAAACATTCAGTACTTC.

V is TRBV5-3 and J is TRBJ2-5, with D perhaps TRBD2 (5 bases). TRBV5-3 is reported as an ORF; its role is uncertain. V lost 4 bases and J 5 bases, leaving 12 bases between the germline ends. This CDR3 has 13 amino acids. The CDR3 nucleotides read TGTGCCAGAAGCCGGACTGGCAGCGAGACCCAGTACTTC. Its translation: CARSRTGSETQYF.

The rearrangement joins TRBV3-1 (or the pseudogene TRBV3-2) to TRBJ1-1; 8 bases align to TRBD1. Germline lookup yields CDR1 LGHDT and CDR2 YNNKEL (reference sequence). The CDR3 has 14 residues. V gave up 0 bases and J gave up 7 bases; unmatched junction bases: 4. As DNA, the CDR3 is TGTGCCAGCAGCCAAGAGACAGGGGTGGTTGAAGCTTTCTTT. It encodes CASSQETGVVEAFF.

The rearrangement uses TRBV7-9 and TRBJ2-5, with D perhaps TRBD1 (5 bases). V was shortened by 5 bases and J by 5 bases, with 18 bases between the two germline ends. The CDR3 has 15 amino acids. Germline V lookup: CDR1 SEHNR, CDR2 FQNEAQ (reference sequence). CDR3 region: CASSPGGVRGETQYF. In nucleotides, the CDR3 is TGTGCCAGCAGCCCTGGCGGCGTAAGGGGTGAGACCCAGTACTTC.

J is TRBJ2-2 and V is TRBV7-6; 8 bases fit TRBD1. The V gene's germline CDR1 is SGHVS and CDR2 FNYEAQ. V shed 2 bases and J 2 bases; nucleotides not matched to a gene: 4. The CDR3 has 16 amino acids. For the CDR3, the DNA is TGTGCCAGCAGCTTATCCGGACAGGGAAACACCGGGGAGCTGTTTTTT. It is translated as CASSLSGQGNTGELFF.

The chain has TRBV27 and TRBJ2-1; 8 bases line up with TRBD2. From germline, CDR1 is MNHEY and CDR2 SMNVEV (reference sequence). With 2 bases clipped from V and 8 bases from J, the junction kept 8 bases outside the gene matches. This CDR3 has 15 amino acids. The CDR3 loop is CASSLRRGGSHEQFF. Here the CDR3 DNA reads TGTGCCAGCAGTTTACGCCGCGGGGGGTCTCATGAGCAGTTCTTC.

The genes are TRBV28 and TRBJ2-7; 7 positions match TRBD1. The CDR3 loop spans 15 amino acids. Germline V CDR1 and CDR2: MDHEN, SYDVKM. The V segment lost 5 bases and the J segment 6 bases; nucleotides outside the gene matches: 13. The CDR3: CASSISTGAWGEQYF. CDR3 DNA sequence: TGTGCCAGCAGTATATCCACAGGGGCATGGGGCGAGCAGTACTTC.

This chain uses TRBV27 with TRBJ2-1; 9 positions agree with TRBD1. V gave up 3 bases and J gave up 8 bases; unmatched junction bases: 8. The CDR3 is 15 residues long. Germline CDR1 reads MNHEY; CDR2 reads SMNVEV (reference sequence). In nucleotides, the CDR3 is TGTGCCAGCAGTTTCCTGGGACAGGGCGCCTATGAGCAGTTCTTC. This sequence encodes CASSFLGQGAYEQFF.